This note documents a single TCR beta chain sequence. As yet, its antigen is unknown. Germline assignment: CDR1 LGHNA and CDR2 YSLEER. After removal of 0 bases from V and 3 bases from J, the junction contained 11 bases not matched to a gene. The CDR3 totals 19 residues. This entry comes from a study of T cell repertoires in cytomegalovirus infection. Study overall: Well-studied HLA-B-restricted epitopes and recently identified HLA-C-restricted epitopes of CMV were both used in the study. Findings of the study overall: In two of eight donors, the top clonotype was HLA-C-restricted CMV-specific. Identification of carriers of CMV plus the relevant HLA was achieved through cumulative public TCR beta family frequency.

TCRdb fed the reads into MiXCR, producing one record per CDR3 protein. The sample shows around 300,000 distinct CDR3 sequences, about 20% of them seen only once. V gene TRBV4-3 combines with J gene TRBJ2-2, with 9 bases aligning to TRBD2. Sequences were derived from cultured PBMCs, sampled from culture after CMV antigen stimulation. This TCR was recovered from a human donor in good health (CMV status not recorded). Some clones in this sample may be carry-over from other donors' samples. The CDR3 sequence is CASSQEREGLWSDTGELFF. The CDR3 bases are TGCGCCAGCAGCCAAGAGCGGGAGGGCCTGTGGTCGGACACCGGGGAGCTGTTTTTT.